These 25 T cell receptor beta chains originate from one sample sequenced in a study of T cells in Graves' hyperthyroidism and ophthalmopathy. From RNA transcripts, TCR beta CDR3 regions were amplified. The primer set for the first-round RT-PCR of the TCR CDR3 was HTBI. TCRdb processed the multiplex PCR reads anew with MiXCR; each CDR3 protein has one entry. The top ten clones hold 45% to 50% of a sample with 500,000 to 650,000 distinct CDR3 sequences, 15% to 20% of them seen once. The material sequenced was blood. The receptors here all came from a man in his forties with Graves' ophthalmopathy.

The chain joins TRBV29-1 to TRBJ2-2; D unclear. The V end lost 5 bases, the J end lost 6 bases, and 10 bases lay between the germline ends. The germline V gene encodes CDR1 SQVTM and CDR2 ANQGSEA. The CDR3 has 12 amino acids. The chain's CDR3 is CSVLSSSGELFF. The DNA for the CDR3 is TGCAGCGTTCTTAGCTCCTCCGGGGAGCTGTTTTTT.

This clonotype was seen at least ten times. V is TRBV12-3 or TRBV12-4 and J is TRBJ2-3, with D possibly matching TRBD2 (5 bases). Trimming took off 3 bases at V and 0 bases at J, with 10 bases between the two ends. This CDR3 region has 15 residues. CDR3 residues: CASSFRGISTDTQYF. The CDR3 DNA follows: TGTGCCAGCAGTTTTCGAGGGATCAGCACAGATACGCAGTATTTT.

The CDR3 region has the DNA TGCAGCGTTGTGGGTGCGAACACTGAAGCTTTCTTT. Protein sequence: CSVVGANTEAFF. The J gene is TRBJ1-1, the V gene TRBV29-1; D call uncertain. V was pared by 4 bases and J by 1 base, with 7 bases between. This CDR3 has 12 residues. CDR1 is SQVTM and CDR2 is ANQGSEA in the germline V gene.

This clonotype appeared a few times. The CDR3 is CSARDFSHSGPTDTQYF. CDR3 nucleotide sequence: TGCAGTGCTAGAGATTTTAGTCATAGTGGGCCCACAGATACGCAGTATTTT. The chain has TRBV20-1 and TRBJ2-3; D unresolved. Per germline, CDR1 DFQATT and CDR2 SNEGSKA (reference sequence). This CDR3 has 17 residues. The V gene lost 0 bases and the J gene lost 2 bases, with 18 bases spanning the gap.

There are many counts of this clonotype. The V and J genes are TRBV7-8 and TRBJ2-7; the D gene is possibly TRBD2 (6 bases). Germline V gene lookup returns CDR1 SGHVS and CDR2 FQNEAQ. The CDR3 consists of 13 residues. V dropped 3 bases and J dropped 6 bases, with 12 bases sitting between them. The DNA for the CDR3 is TGTGCCAGCAGCTTGGGAGGTGGCAGCGAGCAGTACTTC. Its protein product is CASSLGGGSEQYF.

This clonotype was seen more than once but under ten times. The gene calls are TRBV28 and TRBJ1-2, with D perhaps TRBD1 (5 bases). From germline, CDR1 is MDHEN and CDR2 SYDVKM. With 7 bases removed from V and 4 bases from J, the gap between germline ends came to 19 bases. This CDR3 region has 15 residues. CDR3 protein: CASNGRSSGIYGYTF. CDR3 sequence (DNA): TGTGCCAGCAACGGACGATCCTCAGGGATCTATGGCTACACCTTC.

The rearrangement links TRBV24-1 to TRBJ1-2; D not certain. The germline gives CDR1 KGHDR, CDR2 SFDVKD. V was pared by 4 bases and J by 2 bases, with 4 bases between. The CDR3 length is 12 residues. CDR3 protein: CATSDRNYGYTF. The CDR3 nucleotides are TGTGCCACCAGTGACCGCAACTATGGCTACACCTTC.

The chain has TRBV6-5 and TRBJ1-5; possibly TRBD1 for D (5 bases). Trimming took 0 bases from V and 5 from J, leaving 11 bases between them. Germline V gene lookup returns CDR1 MNHEY and CDR2 SVGAGI. CDR3 size: 15 residues. CDR3 bases: TGTGCCAGCAGTTACTCGGGGGAAGGGCATCAGCCCCAGCATTTT. Amino acids: CASSYSGEGHQPQHF.

The J gene is TRBJ2-7, the V gene TRBV5-5; TRBD1 matches at 8 bases. V dropped 0 bases and J dropped 0; count of bases not matched to a gene: 2. The germline V gene has CDR1 SGHKS and CDR2 YYEKEE (reference sequence). The CDR3 contains 15 residues. The CDR3 DNA follows: TGTGCCAGCAGCTTGGCTCAGGGGGCCTCCTACGAGCAGTACTTC. It is translated as CASSLAQGASYEQYF. The variable domain in full, completed from reference TRBV5-5 and TRBJ2-7, reads DAGVTQSPTHLIKTRGQQVTLRCSPISGHKSVSWYQQVLGQGPQFIFQYYEKEERGRGNFPDRFSARQFPNYSSELNVNALLLGDSALYLCASSLAQGASYEQYFGPGTRLTVT.

This chain joins TRBV7-8 and TRBJ2-2, with D possibly matching TRBD1 (5 bases). V lost 6 bases to trimming and J lost 1 base, with 12 bases between them. Germline V gives CDR1 SGHVS, CDR2 FQNEAQ. This CDR3 is 15 amino acids long. The DNA for the CDR3 is TGTGCCAGCAGGATCGACAGCCTGAACACCGGGGAGCTGTTTTTT. This gives the protein CASRIDSLNTGELFF.

This clonotype occurred a few times. One end of the junction does not line up with germline, which may come from a read error. The CDR3 region is CASSTGPLETQYF. DNA of the CDR3: TGTGCTAGCAGCACGGGCCCCTTGGAGACCCAGTACTTC. V and J are TRBV7-7 and TRBJ2-5, with D hard to call. This CDR3 has 13 residues. The germline gives CDR1 SSHAT, CDR2 FNYEAQ (reference sequence).

The rearrangement joins TRBV4-1 to TRBJ2-1, with 7 bases lining up with TRBD2. The germline gives CDR1 MGHRA, CDR2 YSYEKL. The CDR3 runs to 16 residues. The junction had 6 bases not matched to a gene; V was cut back by 4 bases and J by 0 bases. For the CDR3, the DNA is TGCGCCAGCAGCCTACAAGCGGGAAGCTCCTACAATGAGCAGTTCTTC. Translation: CASSLQAGSSYNEQFF.

CDR3: CSAETGRNEQYF. CDR3 sequence (DNA): TGCAGCGCTGAGACAGGGAGGAACGAGCAGTACTTC. This chain links TRBV29-1 with TRBJ2-7; D possibly corresponds to TRBD1 (7 bases). Germline V gives CDR1 SQVTM, CDR2 ANQGSEA. V was pared by 7 bases and J by 5 bases, with 15 bases between. The CDR3 extends over 12 amino acids.

CDR3 residues: CASSPAVGTYEQYF. In nucleotides, the CDR3 is TGTGCCAGCAGTCCCGCCGTGGGAACCTACGAGCAGTACTTC. The chain employs TRBV12-3 or TRBV12-4 and TRBJ2-7; D gene unclear. The CDR3 has 14 residues. Trimming shortened V by 5 bases and J by 2 bases, and 13 bases separated the two germline ends.

This clonotype was observed a handful of times. The rearrangement links TRBV9 to TRBJ2-7; TRBD1 matches at 10 bases. The CDR3 is made up of 16 amino acids. Germline V lookup: CDR1 SGDLS, CDR2 YYNGEE. The trim removed 0 bases at V and 5 bases at J, leaving 8 bases unmatched. CDR3 nucleotides: TGTGCCAGCAGCGTAGGAGGGGGACAGGGGAGCAACGAGCAGTACTTC. Translation gives CASSVGGGQGSNEQYF.

This clonotype was recorded many times. This chain joins TRBV7-8 and TRBJ2-7; maybe TRBD2 (5 bases). The V end was cut by 1 base, the J end by 0 bases, with 13 bases between. CDR3 size: 16 residues. CDR1 SGHVS and CDR2 FQNEAQ come from the germline V gene. CDR3 DNA sequence: TGTGCCAGCAGCTTAGTGGGCCTAGCCCTCTCCTACGAGCAGTACTTC. Residues: CASSLVGLALSYEQYF.

The chain combines TRBV19 with TRBJ1-1, with 9 bases that match TRBD1. V gave up 5 bases and J gave up 5 bases; unmatched junction bases: 12. The V gene's germline CDR1 is LNHDA and CDR2 SQIVND (reference sequence). The CDR3 covers 16 residues. CDR3 protein: CASSATYRGPGTEAFF. The CDR3, as DNA: TGTGCCAGTAGTGCAACCTACAGGGGGCCCGGGACTGAAGCTTTCTTT.

Details on this clonotype: A read error may produce the germline difference seen at one junction end. The chain combines TRBV12-3 or TRBV12-4 with TRBJ1-5, with D possibly being TRBD1 (5 bases). The CDR3 is made up of 14 amino acids. The CDR3 DNA is TGTGCCAGCAGCCTAGGGAGGGGCAATCAGCCCCGGCATTTT. This encodes CASSLGRGNQPRHF.

This rearrangement joins TRBV19 to TRBJ2-3, with D perhaps TRBD1 (5 bases). Germline V CDR1 and CDR2: LNHDA, SQIVND (reference sequence). Trimming removed 5 bases at V and 2 bases at J, with 14 bases between. The CDR3 consists of 15 residues. The CDR3, as DNA: TGTGCCAGTAGTTTGGGGCCGGCTTCCACAGATACGCAGTATTTT. Translating gives CASSLGPASTDTQYF.

This clonotype was found many times. This chain links TRBV2 with TRBJ2-7; D call uncertain. The CDR3 is 12 amino acids. Germline V gene lookup returns CDR1 SNHLY and CDR2 FYNNEI. V gave up 0 bases and J gave up 5 bases, with 5 bases separating them. CDR3 loop: CASSEALHEQYF. CDR3 nucleotides: TGTGCCAGCAGTGAAGCGCTCCACGAGCAGTACTTC.

This clonotype was counted many times. The chain employs TRBV7-3 and TRBJ2-3; 8 bases agree with TRBD2. V lost 5 bases, J lost 5 bases, and 9 bases stayed unmatched. The CDR3 spans 15 residues. In germline, CDR1 is SGHTA, CDR2 FQGTGA. CDR3 sequence (DNA): TGTGCCAGCAGCCCCCGGGGGGGGGTGGGAGATACGCAGTATTTT. Translated: CASSPRGGVGDTQYF. Supplemented by reference TRBV7-3 and TRBJ2-3, the full variable domain reads GAGVSQTPSNKVTEKGKYVELRCDPISGHTALYWYRQSLGQGPEFLIYFQGTGAADDSGLPNDRFFAVRPEGSVSTLKIQRTERGDSAVYLCASSPRGGVGDTQYFGPGTRLTVL.

The table lists this clonotype with a few counts. This chain connects TRBV11-1 to TRBJ1-1, with D possibly TRBD1 on 5 matching bases. The length of the CDR3 is 16 residues. The germline V and J ends were trimmed by 5 bases and 0 bases, with 16 bases remaining between them. CDR1 and CDR2 from the germline V gene are SGHAT and FQDESV (reference sequence). For the CDR3, the DNA is TGTGCCAGCAGCCCCCCCCGGCGGGGGGTGAACACTGAAGCTTTCTTT. Protein sequence: CASSPPRRGVNTEAFF. Full variable domain (remainder filled in from reference TRBV11-1 and TRBJ1-1): EAEVAQSPRYKITEKSQAVAFWCDPISGHATLYWYRQILGQGPELLVQFQDESVVDDSQLPKDRFSAERLKGVDSTLKIQPAELGDSAMYLCASSPPRRGVNTEAFFGQGTRLTVV.

The V call is TRBV7-9, the J call TRBJ2-7; 8 bases line up with TRBD2. The CDR3 loop spans 16 amino acids. Germline CDR1 and CDR2: SEHNR and FQNEAQ (reference sequence). Losses at the gene ends were 4 bases for V and 5 bases for J; bases not matched to a gene: 13. CDR3 sequence reads: CASSSSGGARLNEQYF. The CDR3 DNA follows: TGTGCCAGCAGCTCATCGGGGGGGGCGCGTCTCAACGAGCAGTACTTC. The whole variable domain, remainder taken from reference TRBV7-9 and TRBJ2-7, is DTGVSQNPRHKITKRGQNVTFRCDPISEHNRLYWYRQTLGQGPEFLTYFQNEAQLEKSRLLSDRFSAERPKGSFSTLEIQRTEQGDSAMYLCASSSSGGARLNEQYFGPGTRLTVT.

This clonotype has a handful of counts. CDR3 amino acids: CASSAKWGGNNSPLHF. As DNA, the CDR3 is TGTGCCAGCAGTGCTAAATGGGGTGGCAATAATTCACCCCTCCACTTT. The genes are TRBV12-3 or TRBV12-4 and TRBJ1-6; no reliable D call. The CDR3 is 16 residues long. V lost 5 bases, J lost 5 bases, and 16 bases lay in between.

This clonotype has at least ten counts. The J gene is TRBJ1-2, the V gene TRBV18, with D perhaps matching TRBD1 (6 bases). The CDR3 is made up of 12 amino acids. The V gene's germline CDR1 is KGHSH and CDR2 LQKENI. V was cut by 5 bases and J by 8 bases, with 12 bases left in between. The CDR3 sequence: CASSTYREGYTF. The CDR3, as DNA: TGTGCCAGCTCAACCTACAGGGAAGGCTACACCTTC.